Ten or more counts support the clone carrying this T cell receptor beta chain. No antigen is known for it. The CDR3 is made up of 17 amino acids. In germline, CDR1 is GTSNPN, CDR2 SVGIG (reference sequence). J lost 7 bases, V lost 0 bases, and 9 bases had no gene match. This specimen belongs to a study of T cells after posttransplantation cyclophosphamide. The study's findings and limits: Donor-recipient repertoire similarity was low at 1-2 months, rising over year one. Tissue-infiltrating T cells from skin or gut overlapped little with blood T cells.

A marrow graft followed busulfan-fludarabine conditioning, with cyclophosphamide on days +3 and +4. Some clones are missing from TCRdb's copy, which holds only in-frame ones; the method was immunoSEQ multiplex PCR. The sample gives about 17,000 clones, none seen only once, and the top ten clones hold roughly 0.54%. The starting material was PBMCs, obtained after allogeneic stem cell transplant with posttransplant cyclophosphamide. The chain couples TRBV30 to TRBJ2-1, with 13 bases aligning to TRBD2. This TCR was recovered from a female patient between 30 and 40 years old who received an allogeneic stem cell transplant from a related donor, was CMV-positive, and had no GVHD. Some T cells may be supplied by the graft donor. This CDR3 reads CAWSVGWTSGSANEQFF. CDR3 coding DNA: TGTGCCTGGAGTGTAGGGTGGACTAGCGGGAGCGCAAATGAGCAGTTCTTC.